These 12 T cell receptor beta chains originate from one sample sequenced in a study of CD8 T cells in ankylosing spondylitis. TCRdb called the 5' RACE reads again in MiXCR, with one record for every CDR3 protein. This table has some 400,000 distinct CDR3 sequences, about a fifth appearing once. General observations from the study: About 8 highly homologous variants made up a TCR beta motif, and this motif appeared characteristic of ankylosing spondylitis blood.

These receptors have no identified antigens. The specimen sequenced was blood, either unsorted or a sorted T cell fraction (not recorded which). The receptors shown here come from a male donor with ankylosing spondylitis.

Only one count was recorded for this clonotype. The J gene is TRBJ1-2, the V gene TRBV28, with unresolved D. Germline V gives CDR1 MDHEN, CDR2 SYDVKM. V was cut by 2 bases and J by 5 bases, with 12 bases left in between. The CDR3 contains 14 residues. The CDR3 loop is CASSLRASGYGYTF. The CDR3 coding sequence is TGTGCCAGCAGTTTAAGAGCGTCGGGGTATGGCTACACCTTC.

This clonotype showed up many times. V is TRBV7-8 and J is TRBJ2-1, with D perhaps TRBD2 (6 bases). The V gene lost 4 bases and the J gene lost 7 bases, with 17 bases spanning the gap. Looked up from germline, CDR1 is SGHVS and CDR2 is FQNEAQ. This CDR3 contains 15 residues. The CDR3 is CASSSHITSRNEQFF. The CDR3, as DNA: TGTGCCAGCAGCTCCCACATCACTAGCAGAAATGAGCAGTTCTTC.

This clonotype was counted only a few times. The chain joins TRBV29-1 to TRBJ2-5, with D maybe TRBD1 (5 bases). Germline-derived CDR1 and CDR2 are SQVTM and ANQGSEA. The CDR3 runs to 13 residues. With 3 bases removed from V and 4 bases from J, the gap between germline ends came to 12 bases. CDR3 loop: CSVDSRAGETQYF. For the CDR3, the DNA is TGCAGCGTTGACAGCAGGGCAGGAGAGACCCAGTACTTC.

This clonotype has ten or more counts. The chain is built from TRBV6-5 and TRBJ1-1; D gene ambiguous. Germline-derived CDR1 and CDR2 are MNHEY and SVGAGI. V lost 2 bases and J 1 base, leaving 8 bases between the germline ends. The CDR3 is 14 residues long. CDR3 in amino acids: CASSYLPGNTEAFF. The CDR3 DNA follows: TGTGCCAGCAGTTACCTTCCAGGGAACACTGAAGCTTTCTTT.

The chain's CDR3 is CASSPGPAEQYF. CDR3 DNA: TGTGCCAGCAGCCCCGGACCTGCCGAGCAGTACTTC. V and J are TRBV3-1 and TRBJ2-7; no reliable D call. V was cut by 4 bases and J by 6 bases, with 10 bases left in between. From germline, CDR1 is LGHDT and CDR2 YNNKEL (reference sequence). The CDR3 spans 12 residues.

This clonotype was detected only a few times. The chain carries TRBV15 and TRBJ1-1; D not resolved. This CDR3 has 13 residues. Between the trimmed V and J ends, which lost 1 base and 8 bases, there was a span of 11 bases. Germline assignment: CDR1 LNHNV and CDR2 YYDKDF (reference sequence). CDR3 protein: CATSRAVPEEAFF. CDR3 DNA: TGTGCCACCAGCAGAGCCGTCCCAGAAGAAGCTTTCTTT. Full variable domain (outside the CDR3, taken from reference TRBV15 and TRBJ1-1): DAMVIQNPRYQVTQFGKPVTLSCSQTLNHNVMYWYQQKSSQAPKLLFHYYDKDFNNEADTPDNFQSRRPNTSFCFLDIRSPGLGDTAMYLCATSRAVPEEAFFGQGTRLTVV.

This clonotype was seen a few times. J is TRBJ1-4 and V is TRBV5-1; possible D gene TRBD1, 6 bases. Germline CDR1 reads SGHRS; CDR2 reads YFSETQ. V was cut by 3 bases and J by 8 bases, with 14 bases left in between. This CDR3 has 14 residues. The CDR3 nucleotides read TGCGCCAGCAGCTCCACAGGGAAGGGGGAAAAACTGTTTTTT. Translating it yields CASSSTGKGEKLFF.

The chain couples TRBV5-1 to TRBJ2-3, with D unclear. CDR3 length: 14 amino acids. Germline assignment: CDR1 SGHRS and CDR2 YFSETQ. The V end lost 0 bases, the J end lost 4 bases, and 9 bases lay between the germline ends. The CDR3 bases are TGCGCCAGCAGCTTGGATACTGCCGCAGATACGCAGTATTTT. Translating gives CASSLDTAADTQYF.

The chain links TRBV4-3 to TRBJ2-1; D unclear. Germline CDR1 is LGHNA and CDR2 is YSLEER. Trimming took off 0 bases at V and 4 bases at J, with 7 bases between the two ends. This CDR3 is 14 amino acids long. In nucleotides, the CDR3 is TGCGCCAGCAGCCAAGATCGAGCATACAATGAGCAGTTCTTC. Translating it yields CASSQDRAYNEQFF.

The chain has TRBV6-2 or TRBV6-3 and TRBJ2-2, with D possibly matching TRBD2 (6 bases). The CDR3 spans 15 residues. Trimming took 2 bases from V and 3 from J, leaving 10 bases between them. The V gene's germline CDR1 is MNHEY and CDR2 SVGEGT. This chain's CDR3 is CASSYIPGDTGELFF. CDR3 nucleotides: TGTGCCAGCAGTTACATCCCGGGGGACACCGGGGAGCTGTTTTTT.

This clonotype was recorded many times. The chain is built from TRBV29-1 and TRBJ2-2, with 8 bases fitting TRBD1. Germline V lookup: CDR1 SQVTM, CDR2 ANQGSEA. This CDR3 is built from 16 residues. Trimming took 7 bases from V and 7 from J; bases not matched to a gene: 17. This CDR3 reads CSAGTGGLYGRGELFF. The CDR3 DNA is TGCAGCGCCGGGACAGGAGGACTCTACGGACGCGGGGAGCTGTTTTTT.

The chain is built from TRBV18 and TRBJ2-7; D gene uncertain. With 0 bases removed from V and 5 bases from J, the gap between germline ends came to 14 bases. There are 15 residues in the CDR3. In germline, CDR1 is KGHSH, CDR2 LQKENI. CDR3 sequence reads: CASSPPPPRSHEQYF. CDR3 DNA: TGTGCCAGCTCACCACCCCCTCCACGGAGTCACGAGCAGTACTTC.